One and the same sample provided the 5 T cell receptor beta chains below, sequenced in a study of cytomegalovirus exposure and HLA in healthy donors. The data were produced by immunoSEQ multiplex PCR, yet TCRdb's version contains in-frame clones alone and is incomplete. The repertoire has more than 90,000 clones, 80% to 90% of them found once; the top ten carry less than 4.5%. Sequencing was carried out using PBMCs. The origin of the receptors is a man aged 18 to 30 in good health and CMV-seropositive.

This chain uses TRBV5-1 with TRBJ1-4; a possible D gene is TRBD1 (6 bases). V gave up 0 bases and J gave up 7 bases, with 10 bases separating them. Germline V lookup: CDR1 SGHRS, CDR2 YFSETQ. The CDR3 covers 14 residues. The CDR3 nucleotides are TGCGCCAGCAGCTTGGACAGGGTGGGTGAAAAACTGTTTTTT. Translated, it gives CASSLDRVGEKLFF.

Only one count was recorded for this clone. The CDR3 DNA is TGTGCCAGCAGTTCGGAGACAGGGCCTTTTAATGAGCAGTTCTTC. As protein: CASSSETGPFNEQFF. The rearrangement uses TRBV27 and TRBJ2-1; TRBD1 aligns across 7 bases. The CDR3 is 15 residues long. The V segment lost 4 bases and the J segment 7 bases; nucleotides outside the gene matches: 10. The germline V gene has CDR1 MNHEY and CDR2 SMNVEV (reference sequence).

The V call is TRBV7-8, the J call TRBJ2-7, with TRBD2 as a possible D gene (6 bases). Trimming left V 1 base short and J 6 bases short, with 28 bases between. CDR3 length: 19 residues. Germline loops: CDR1 SGHVS, CDR2 FQNEAQ. The CDR3 sequence: CASSLDRTGGDPYGGEQYF. CDR3 bases: TGTGCCAGCAGCTTAGATAGGACCGGAGGGGACCCCTATGGCGGCGAGCAGTACTTC.

The chain couples TRBV5-1 to TRBJ1-1; no clear D. CDR1 and CDR2 (germline): SGHRS, YFSETQ. The CDR3 runs 14 residues. V was shortened by 4 bases and J by 3 bases, with 13 bases between the two germline ends. The CDR3 is CASSPGEWDTEAFF. The CDR3, as DNA: TGCGCCAGCAGCCCCGGAGAGTGGGACACTGAAGCTTTCTTT. Filled out from reference TRBV5-1 and TRBJ1-1, the complete variable domain reads KAGVTQTPRYLIKTRGQQVTLSCSPISGHRSVSWYQQTPGQGLQFLFEYFSETQRNKGNFPGRFSGRQFSNSRSEMNVSTLELGDSALYLCASSPGEWDTEAFFGQGTRLTVV.

The chain employs TRBV7-9 and TRBJ2-5, with a possible D match to TRBD2 (5 bases). This CDR3 contains 14 residues. The germline V gene has CDR1 SEHNR and CDR2 FQNEAQ (reference sequence). Trimming shortened V by 1 base and J by 5 bases, and 11 bases separated the two germline ends. CDR3 in amino acids: CASSLVAGGETQYF. The CDR3, as DNA: TGTGCCAGCAGCTTAGTGGCCGGCGGGGAGACCCAGTACTTC.